The subject of this entry is one T cell receptor beta chain. The CDR3 length is 15 residues. Germline V gene sequence: CDR1 LNHDA, CDR2 SQIVND (reference sequence). The V gene lost 3 bases and the J gene lost 0 bases, with 8 bases spanning the gap. Patients were excluded for autoimmune disease history or systemic immunosuppression. Produced via immunoSEQ multiplex PCR; TCRdb's table is partial and in-frame only. The sample has tens of thousands of clones; roughly three quarters are singletons. These data belong to a study of OX40 agonist ivuxolimab in advanced cancers. Across the whole study: Dose-escalation patients suffered from hepatocellular carcinoma, melanoma, renal cell or head and neck cancer.

The clonotype originates from an adult with an advanced solid tumor such as melanoma, head and neck, liver or kidney cancer. V gene TRBV19 combines with J gene TRBJ1-4; D is uncertain. Specimen: CD4+ or CD8+ T cells sorted from blood, collected in a trial of the OX40 agonist ivuxolimab. The CDR3: CASSIGVATNEKLFF. CDR3 sequence (DNA): TGTGCCAGTAGTATTGGAGTTGCAACTAATGAAAAACTGTTTTTT.